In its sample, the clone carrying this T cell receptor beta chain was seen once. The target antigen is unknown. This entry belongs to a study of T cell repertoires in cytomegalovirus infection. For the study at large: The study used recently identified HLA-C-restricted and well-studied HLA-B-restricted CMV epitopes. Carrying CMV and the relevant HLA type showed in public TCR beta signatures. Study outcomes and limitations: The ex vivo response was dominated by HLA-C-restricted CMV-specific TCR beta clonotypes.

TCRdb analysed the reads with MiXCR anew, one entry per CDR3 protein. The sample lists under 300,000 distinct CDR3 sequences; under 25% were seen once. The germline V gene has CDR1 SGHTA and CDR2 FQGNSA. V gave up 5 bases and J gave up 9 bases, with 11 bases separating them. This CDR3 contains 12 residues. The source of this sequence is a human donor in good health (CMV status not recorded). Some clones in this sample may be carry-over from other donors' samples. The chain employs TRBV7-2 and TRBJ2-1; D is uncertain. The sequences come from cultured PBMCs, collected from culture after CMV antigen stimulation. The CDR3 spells CASSAKHFEQFF. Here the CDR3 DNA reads TGTGCCAGCAGCGCAAAACATTTTGAGCAGTTCTTC. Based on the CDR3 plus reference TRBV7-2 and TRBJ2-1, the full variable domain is GAGVSQSPSNKVTEKGKDVELRCDPISGHTALYWYRQSLGQGLEFLIYFQGNSAPDKSGLPSDRFSAERTGGSVSTLTIQRTQQEDSAVYLCASSAKHFEQFFGPGTRLTVL.